A single sample is the source of the 8 T cell receptor beta chains below, sequenced in a study of blood T cell repertoires in COVID-19. Here immunoSEQ multiplex PCR was the method, and the copy in TCRdb shows in-frame clones only, minus some. The table records 240,000 or so clones, about 87% of them present only once. Sequencing input: peripheral blood. The origin of the receptors is a woman aged 70-85 years with active or convalescent COVID-19.

The V call is TRBV27, the J call TRBJ2-4, with D unclear. Germline assignment: CDR1 MNHEY and CDR2 SMNVEV (reference sequence). The V and J ends lost 7 bases and 2 bases respectively, with 15 bases between them. This CDR3 spans 15 amino acids. The CDR3 DNA follows: TGTGCCAGCACCTCGATTGAGGAAACCAAAAACATTCAGTACTTC. Residues: CASTSIEETKNIQYF.

CDR3 nucleotides: TGTGCCAGCTCATCTAAGCAGGGGGTGGGCACTGAAGCTTTCTTT. Translating gives CASSSKQGVGTEAFF. The chain is built from TRBV18 and TRBJ1-1; 7 bases map to TRBD1. The germline gives CDR1 KGHSH, CDR2 LQKENI. The CDR3 has 15 amino acids. The V gene end was trimmed by 5 bases and the J gene end by 4 bases; junction bases not matched to a gene: 10.

The chain joins TRBV7-8 to TRBJ2-7, with D possibly being TRBD2 (5 bases). The CDR3 covers 15 residues. Germline V gene sequence: CDR1 SGHVS, CDR2 FQNEAQ. Trimming removed 0 bases at V and 6 bases at J, with 15 bases between. The CDR3 DNA is TGTGCCAGCAGCTTAGCGCCTGGGGTCGGGGTCGAGCAGTACTTC. Its protein product is CASSLAPGVGVEQYF.

There are a few counts of this clone. The chain links TRBV12-3 or TRBV12-4 to TRBJ2-3; possible D gene TRBD1, 5 bases. This CDR3 spans 13 amino acids. Trimming removed 3 bases from V and 4 bases from J, with 8 bases in between. CDR3 in DNA: TGTGCCAGCAGTTTTGGGGCCGCAGATACGCAGTATTTT. It encodes CASSFGAADTQYF.

The CDR3: CASSLVGGGQNTEAFF. CDR3 nucleotides: TGCGCCAGCAGCTTGGTGGGGGGTGGACAGAACACTGAAGCTTTCTTT. The V call is TRBV5-1, the J call TRBJ1-1; possibly TRBD1 for D (5 bases). V was pared by 0 bases and J by 1 base, with 13 bases between. CDR1 and CDR2 (germline): SGHRS, YFSETQ. The CDR3 is 16 residues long.

The sample holds a few counts of this clone. V usage is TRBV7-3 and J usage is TRBJ1-1, with 7 bases that match TRBD1. The CDR3 has 15 amino acids. With 2 bases clipped from V and 0 bases from J, the junction kept 3 bases outside the gene matches. CDR1 is SGHTA and CDR2 is FQGTGA in the germline V gene. The CDR3 DNA follows: TGTGCCAGCAGCTTATCAGGGGGGATGAACACTGAAGCTTTCTTT. Translation gives CASSLSGGMNTEAFF.

This clone has just one count. The V and J genes are TRBV19 and TRBJ2-7, with 10 bases matching TRBD1. The CDR3 sequence is 18 residues long. Trimming removed 2 bases from V and 3 bases from J; junction bases left unmatched: 13. Germline V gives CDR1 LNHDA, CDR2 SQIVND (reference sequence). The CDR3 DNA reads as TGTGCCAGTAGTATACGCGATCGGGGGACAGGGGTTAGCTACGAGCAGTACTTC. It specifies CASSIRDRGTGVSYEQYF.

The CDR3 sequence is CASSVQETEAFF. The DNA of the CDR3 is TGTGCCAGCAGCGTGCAAGAGACAGAAGCTTTCTTT. The chain has TRBV9 and TRBJ1-1; D is ambiguous. Trimming stripped 2 bases from V and 8 bases from J, with 10 bases between. Germline CDR1 SGDLS, CDR2 YYNGEE. The CDR3 loop spans 12 amino acids.